The 21 T cell receptor beta chains below were found in one sample sequenced in a study of T cell responses to AZD1222 COVID-19 vaccine. Measured with immunoSEQ multiplex PCR; TCRdb has only the in-frame clones, and not every one. The sample has some 130,000 clones, under 95% seen once; the top ten hold under 1.2%. Sequenced here: peripheral blood, sampled 28 days after the second AZD1222 dose. Receptors originate from an adult who received the AZD1222 COVID-19 vaccine.

The chain employs TRBV18 and TRBJ2-1; TRBD2 is a possible D gene (6 bases). The CDR3 has 14 residues. The germline V gene has CDR1 KGHSH and CDR2 LQKENI. V was cut by 3 bases and J by 4 bases, with 10 bases left in between. CDR3 in amino acids: CASSPRDSYNEQFF. The CDR3, as DNA: TGTGCCAGCTCACCTCGGGACTCGTACAATGAGCAGTTCTTC.

Comments on this clone: The junction does not match germline at one end; this may be a read error. The chain joins TRBV6-6 to TRBJ2-7; D remains unclear. The V gene's germline CDR1 is MNHNY and CDR2 SVGAGI (reference sequence). The CDR3 consists of 14 residues. The CDR3 reads CASSPQGDSDEQYF. The CDR3 DNA reads TGTGCCAGCAGCCCCCAAGGAGACTCCGACGAGCAGTACTTC.

V gene TRBV2 combines with J gene TRBJ1-2, with D perhaps matching TRBD1 (6 bases). CDR1 SNHLY and CDR2 FYNNEI come from the germline V gene. There are 15 residues in the CDR3. V shed 1 base and J shed 4 bases, with 13 bases lying between them. CDR3 residues: CASSEEGPGAYGYTF. The DNA for the CDR3 is TGTGCCAGCAGTGAAGAAGGGCCAGGGGCCTATGGCTACACCTTC. The full variable domain, rest sourced from reference TRBV2 and TRBJ1-2, is EPEVTQTPSHQVTQMGQEVILRCVPISNHLYFYWYRQILGQKVEFLVSFYNNEISEKSEIFDDQFSVERPDGSNFTLKIRSTKLEDSAMYFCASSEEGPGAYGYTFGSGTRLTVV.

The rearrangement uses TRBV11-2 and TRBJ1-4; D is uncertain. The CDR3 covers 14 residues. Trimming took 3 bases from V and 5 from J, leaving 10 bases between them. Germline V gene lookup returns CDR1 SGHAT and CDR2 FQNNGV. The CDR3: CASSFSRGNEKLFF. For the CDR3, the DNA is TGTGCCAGCAGCTTTTCCCGGGGAAATGAAAAACTGTTTTTT.

The chain recombines TRBV7-9 with TRBJ1-4; unclear D gene. CDR1 is SEHNR and CDR2 is FQNEAQ in the germline V gene (reference sequence). The CDR3 covers 13 residues. V was pared by 2 bases and J by 12 bases, with 13 bases between. The CDR3 region has the DNA TGTGCCAGCAGCTTATCCACCAAGGGAGAACTGTTTTTT. Its protein is CASSLSTKGELFF.

CDR3 DNA: TGTGCCAGCAGTCCAACAGGGGTCCCTAATTCACCCCTCCACTTT. Its protein product is CASSPTGVPNSPLHF. The chain is built from TRBV7-8 and TRBJ1-6; TRBD1 aligns across 7 bases. Germline V gene lookup returns CDR1 SGHVS and CDR2 FQNEAQ. CDR3 length equals 15 residues. J was trimmed by 6 bases and V by 6 bases; bases with no gene match: 8. Full variable domain (missing parts from reference TRBV7-8 and TRBJ1-6): GAGVSQSPRYKVAKRGQDVALRCDPISGHVSLFWYQQALGQGPEFLTYFQNEAQLDKSGLPSDRFFAERPEGSVSTLKIQRTQQEDSAVYLCASSPTGVPNSPLHFGNGTRLTVT.

This chain connects TRBV28 to TRBJ1-1; D gene ambiguous. Trimming left V 0 bases short and J 0 bases short, with 2 bases between. This CDR3 has 13 residues. Per germline, CDR1 MDHEN and CDR2 SYDVKM. The CDR3 loop reads CASSLWVNTEAFF. The CDR3 coding sequence is TGTGCCAGCAGTTTATGGGTGAACACTGAAGCTTTCTTT.

The rearrangement links TRBV7-3 to TRBJ2-6; D is possibly TRBD1 (6 bases). Deletions cut 4 bases from V and 2 bases from J, with 15 bases between. This CDR3 spans 17 amino acids. Germline V gene sequence: CDR1 SGHTA, CDR2 FQGTGA. DNA for the CDR3: TGTGCCAGCAGCTCTCTAGCCTACAGGGCTGGGGCCAACGTCCTGACTTTC. Residues: CASSSLAYRAGANVLTF.

The V and J genes are TRBV3-1 (or the pseudogene TRBV3-2) and TRBJ1-4; a weak D match, TRBD1 (5 bases). The CDR3 spans 13 residues. Per germline, CDR1 LGHDT and CDR2 YNNKEL (reference sequence). The V end was cut by 8 bases, the J end by 6 bases, with 13 bases between. The CDR3 loop is CASGGGLDEKLFF. DNA of the CDR3: TGTGCCAGCGGGGGAGGCCTAGATGAAAAACTGTTTTTT.

The chain couples TRBV27 to TRBJ1-2; a possible D gene is TRBD1 (5 bases). Germline V gives CDR1 MNHEY, CDR2 SMNVEV (reference sequence). The CDR3 is 14 residues long. V lost 0 bases, J lost 6 bases, and 11 bases lay in between. CDR3 residues: CASSLSGAPHGYTF. CDR3 coding DNA: TGTGCCAGCAGTTTATCAGGGGCCCCACATGGCTACACCTTC.

This clone appeared a single time. V is TRBV30 and J is TRBJ2-2; D not certain. The CDR3 sequence is 12 residues long. Trimming stripped 5 bases from V and 6 bases from J, with 10 bases between. Germline V gives CDR1 GTSNPN, CDR2 SVGIG (reference sequence). CDR3 sequence: CAWSLESGELFF. CDR3 DNA: TGTGCCTGGTCTCTTGAGTCCGGGGAGCTGTTTTTT.

This clone was seen just once. This chain's CDR3 is CASRLTGGANNSPLHF. The DNA of the CDR3 is TGTGCCAGCAGGCTAACAGGGGGCGCAAATAATTCACCCCTCCACTTT. The chain combines TRBV28 with TRBJ1-6; TRBD1 agrees at 9 bases. This CDR3 is 16 amino acids long. Per the germline V gene, CDR1 is MDHEN and CDR2 is SYDVKM. The V gene end was trimmed by 6 bases and the J gene end by 5 bases; junction bases not matched to a gene: 8.

This clone was recorded once. The rearrangement links TRBV7-6 to TRBJ2-1, with TRBD2 matching 7 bases. This CDR3 has 15 amino acids. CDR1 is SGHVS, CDR2 FNYEAQ, per germline. J was trimmed by 6 bases and V by 2 bases; bases with no gene match: 7. As DNA, the CDR3 is TGTGCCAGCAGCTTACTGGGCGGGAGCGTCAATGAGCAGTTCTTC. This translates into CASSLLGGSVNEQFF.

V usage is TRBV19 and J usage is TRBJ1-2, with a weak D call TRBD1 (5 bases). The CDR3 length is 16 residues. Trimming pared 0 bases from V and 0 bases from J, leaving 11 bases between. Looked up from germline, CDR1 is LNHDA and CDR2 is SQIVND (reference sequence). The CDR3 DNA reads TGTGCCAGTAGTATAGATATGGGACGGCCTAACTATGGCTACACCTTC. Residues: CASSIDMGRPNYGYTF.

The V gene is TRBV3-1 (or the pseudogene TRBV3-2), the J gene TRBJ1-1, with D unclear. V lost 5 bases, J lost 1 base, and 17 bases lay in between. Germline CDR1 is LGHDT and CDR2 is YNNKEL (reference sequence). The CDR3 is made up of 16 amino acids. CDR3 nucleotide sequence: TGTGCCAGCAGCTTTGGGCCCGTCCGGGAGAACACTGAAGCTTTCTTT. It translates to CASSFGPVRENTEAFF.

The chain is built from TRBV3-1 (or the pseudogene TRBV3-2) and TRBJ1-1; 10 nucleotides agree with TRBD1. This CDR3 has 15 amino acids. Germline assignment: CDR1 LGHDT and CDR2 YNNKEL (reference sequence). V was clipped by 1 base and J by 4 bases; unmatched bases: 3. CDR3 coding DNA: TGTGCCAGCAGCCAAGTTGGGACAGGGGCCACTGAAGCTTTCTTT. This codes for CASSQVGTGATEAFF.

The chain has TRBV7-2 and TRBJ1-4, with TRBD1 identical over 7 bases. The V gene end was trimmed by 5 bases and the J gene end by 4 bases; junction bases not matched to a gene: 10. Germline CDR1 is SGHTA and CDR2 is FQGNSA. This CDR3 is built from 16 residues. CDR3 protein: CASSPPPGQINEKLFF. The CDR3 nucleotides read TGTGCCAGCAGCCCGCCGCCGGGACAGATTAATGAAAAACTGTTTTTT.

The chain is built from TRBV24-1 and TRBJ2-1, with a weak D call TRBD2 (7 bases). The length of the CDR3 is 16 residues. V lost 5 bases and J 8 bases, leaving 21 bases between the germline ends. Germline lookup yields CDR1 KGHDR and CDR2 SFDVKD. Written as DNA, the CDR3 is TGTGCCACCAGTGCCCCACAGGGCCTTAGCGGGCATGAGCAGTTCTTC. Its protein product is CATSAPQGLSGHEQFF.

J is TRBJ1-2 and V is TRBV10-3; TRBD1 is a possible D gene (6 bases). The CDR3 is made up of 14 amino acids. Trimming took 2 bases from V and 7 from J, leaving 14 bases between them. Germline V gives CDR1 ENHRY, CDR2 SYGVKD. The CDR3 spells CAISERGSQFGYTF. As DNA, the CDR3 is TGTGCCATCAGTGAGAGGGGGAGTCAGTTTGGCTACACCTTC.

The chain combines TRBV9 with TRBJ2-3, with TRBD2 identical over 9 bases. Per germline, CDR1 SGDLS and CDR2 YYNGEE. CDR3 length: 15 amino acids. Trimming cost V 0 bases and J 5 bases; bases outside gene matches: 4. Here the CDR3 reads CASSVGGLAGDTQYF. The CDR3 DNA reads as TGTGCCAGCAGCGTAGGGGGACTAGCTGGAGATACGCAGTATTTT. The entire variable domain, with the rest obtained from reference TRBV9 and TRBJ2-3, is as follows: DSGVTQTPKHLITATGQRVTLRCSPRSGDLSVYWYQQSLDQGLQFLIQYYNGEERAKGNILERFSAQQFPDLHSELNLSSLELGDSALYFCASSVGGLAGDTQYFGPGTRLTVL.

This chain uses TRBV7-9 with TRBJ2-5; the D is unclear. There are 14 residues in the CDR3. The V gene lost 2 bases and the J gene lost 1 base, with 8 bases spanning the gap. The germline V gene encodes CDR1 SEHNR and CDR2 FQNEAQ (reference sequence). In nucleotides, the CDR3 is TGTGCCAGCAGCTTACGGTCCGTCCAAGAGACCCAGTACTTC. Translating gives CASSLRSVQETQYF.